A single sample is the source of the 5 T cell receptor beta chains below, sequenced in a study of blood T cell repertoires in COVID-19. Method: immunoSEQ multiplex PCR; TCRdb's copy keeps in-frame clones and lacks some. This sample has 200,000 or so clones, with approximately 83% found just once. Material: PBMCs or T cells enriched from blood (not recorded which). Receptor source: a man in his forties who had recovered from COVID-19.

The rearrangement links TRBV9 to TRBJ1-4, with unresolved D. Germline CDR1 reads SGDLS; CDR2 reads YYNGEE. There are 13 residues in the CDR3. Trimming pared 3 bases from V and 10 bases from J, leaving 13 bases between. CDR3 coding DNA: TGTGCCAGCAGCGCAGGAGGGCACGGAAAACTGTTTTTT. It is translated as CASSAGGHGKLFF. The complete variable domain, with remaining parts taken from reference TRBV9 and TRBJ1-4, reads DSGVTQTPKHLITATGQRVTLRCSPRSGDLSVYWYQQSLDQGLQFLIQYYNGEERAKGNILERFSAQQFPDLHSELNLSSLELGDSALYFCASSAGGHGKLFFGSGTQLSVL.

This clone showed up just once. The genes are TRBV27 and TRBJ1-6; 8 nucleotides agree with TRBD1. V gave up 2 bases and J gave up 4 bases; unmatched junction bases: 10. Germline CDR1 reads MNHEY; CDR2 reads SMNVEV (reference sequence). This CDR3 has 18 amino acids. CDR3 DNA sequence: TGTGCCAGCAGTTTAGCGGGACAGGCGAAAAGTTATAATTCACCCCTCCACTTT. It encodes CASSLAGQAKSYNSPLHF.

The chain uses TRBV6-4 and TRBJ2-3; 7 bases are shared with TRBD1. The CDR3 is 14 residues long. V shed 5 bases and J 0 bases; nucleotides not matched to a gene: 2. Germline CDR1 MRHNA, CDR2 SNTAGT. CDR3 in amino acids: CASSRQGSTDTQYF. CDR3 DNA: TGTGCCAGCAGTCGACAGGGTAGCACAGATACGCAGTATTTT.

The gene calls are TRBV29-1 and TRBJ2-1; D possibly corresponds to TRBD1 (5 bases). The germline V gene has CDR1 SQVTM and CDR2 ANQGSEA. There are 11 residues in the CDR3. V was cut by 7 bases and J by 5 bases, with 9 bases left in between. CDR3 sequence: CSGGRDNEQFF. The CDR3 DNA reads TGCAGCGGAGGCAGGGACAATGAGCAGTTCTTC.

This chain uses TRBV2 with TRBJ1-1; D gene unclear. The V and J ends lost 7 bases and 4 bases respectively, with 10 bases between them. The CDR3 is 12 amino acids. Germline V gene data show CDR1 as SNHLY and CDR2 as FYNNEI. This CDR3 is CASTIGGTEAFF. CDR3 DNA: TGTGCCAGCACTATAGGAGGCACTGAAGCTTTCTTT.